A selection of T cell receptor beta chains follows, all from one sample in a study of control samples from healthy donors and cancer patients. Assay: immunoSEQ multiplex PCR; the TCRdb copy retains only in-frame clones and omits some. Altogether under 80,000 clones are present, over 85% being singletons, with the ten largest covering around 1.3%. Sequencing input: PBMCs. Receptor source: a woman aged 40 to 49 with lung cancer. The CDR3 runs from the conserved cysteine through the conserved F or W. The D gene is left open where the match is weak. The listing skips clone size in some rows; elsewhere it reads once, few, many or a size class.

clone size	D gene	V gene	J gene	CDR3 DNA	CDR3 protein
-	TRBD2	TRBV24-1	TRBJ2-3	TGTGCCACCAGCGAGGGAATAACTAGCGGGGGACGCACAGATACGCAGTATTTT	CATSEGITSGGRTDTQYF
-	-	TRBV29-1	TRBJ1-5	TGCAGTGCTGCCGGTGGCAATCAGCCCCAGCATTTT	CSAAGGNQPQHF
-	-	TRBV6-5	TRBJ1-2	TGTGCCAGCAGTTCTGACCTGATTAGTCACTATGGCTACACCTTC	CASSSDLISHYGYTF
once	-	TRBV5-1	TRBJ1-1	TGCGCCAGCAGCGATGTCACGGGGGCGAACACTGAAGCTTTCTTT	CASSDVTGANTEAFF
once	-	TRBV24-1	TRBJ2-2	TGTGCCACAAGACCTTCTACGAACACCGGGGAGCTGTTTTTT	CATRPSTNTGELFF
-	-	TRBV2	TRBJ2-1	TGTGCCAGCAGCGGGGGTGTCACCTACAATGAGCAGTTCTTC	CASSGGVTYNEQFF
-	TRBD1	TRBV19	TRBJ1-1	TGTGCCACCTCGACAGGGACGAACACTGAAGCTTTCTTT	CATSTGTNTEAFF
-	TRBD2	TRBV30	TRBJ2-3	TGTGCCTGGAGCGGGGGGGTGGGCACAGATACGCAGTATTTT	CAWSGGVGTDTQYF
once	-	TRBV27	TRBJ2-1	TGTGCCAGCATGTCATATGGTATGTACAATGAGCAGTTCTTC	CASMSYGMYNEQFF
-	-	TRBV7-7	TRBJ2-7	TGTGCTAGCAGCTCCAGACCGGACTACGAGCAGTACTTC	CASSSRPDYEQYF
-	-	TRBV10-3	TRBJ2-7	TGTGCCATCAGCGAAAAAACCGCCTACGAGCAGTACTTC	CAISEKTAYEQYF
-	-	TRBV10-3	TRBJ2-1	TGTGCCATCAGCTTAGAGAGCTCCTACAATGAGCAGTTCTTC	CAISLESSYNEQFF
-	-	TRBV7-3	TRBJ1-6	TGTGCCAGCAGCTTAGGGTCTTGGAATTCACCCCTCCACTTT	CASSLGSWNSPLHF
-	-	TRBV19	TRBJ1-1	TGTGCCAGTAGTACCGATCCCCCGGGGTTGAAGAACACTGAAGCTTTCTTT	CASSTDPPGLKNTEAFF
once	-	TRBV6-5	TRBJ1-1	TGTGCCACTACTTGGAGGGGGGCGGCAGGCACTGAAGCTTTCTTT	CATTWRGAAGTEAFF
-	-	TRBV25-1	TRBJ1-1	TGTGCCAGCAGTGAGTTTGCCCTGAACACTGAAGCTTTCTTT	CASSEFALNTEAFF
-	-	TRBV9	TRBJ2-3	TGTGCCAGCAGCTTATTCGACGTAAGGGGTGCAGATACGCAGTATTTT	CASSLFDVRGADTQYF
-	TRBD2	TRBV10-3	TRBJ2-1	TGTGCCACTACGGGACTAGACAGCAATGAGCAGTTCTTC	CATTGLDSNEQFF
once	TRBD2	TRBV19	TRBJ2-1	TGTGCCAGTAGTATGAGACTAGCGGGGAGCTCCTACAATGAGCAGTTCTTC	CASSMRLAGSSYNEQFF
-	-	TRBV27	TRBJ1-6	TGTGCCAGCGGAACGGCAACCCGTTCACCCCTCCACTTT	CASGTATRSPLHF
-	-	TRBV7-9	TRBJ1-3	TGTGCCAGCAGCGGACGGCGGAACACCATATATTTT	CASSGRRNTIYF
-	-	TRBV19	TRBJ1-1	TGTGCCAGTAGTATTCTGGCGAACACTGAAGCTTTCTTT	CASSILANTEAFF
-	-	TRBV9	TRBJ2-5	TGTGCCAGCGAGAACCCGGGACCTCAAATGGAAGAGACCCAGTACTTC	CASENPGPQMEETQYF
-	-	TRBV6-6	TRBJ2-3	TGTGCCAGCAGTTACTCTTCTCAGGGCTCGGGTACGCAGTATTTT	CASSYSSQGSGTQYF
-	-	TRBV19	TRBJ2-7	TGTGCCAGTAGTCCGGGGATTGGTCTCGAGCAGTACTTC	CASSPGIGLEQYF
-	-	TRBV5-1	TRBJ2-1	TGCGCCAGCAGCTTTCAGGGGATTTCCTACAATGAGCAGTTCTTC	CASSFQGISYNEQFF
-	-	TRBV11-3	TRBJ2-7	TGTGCCAGCAGCTTAGACGTCAACCGCTACGAGCAGTACTTC	CASSLDVNRYEQYF
-	TRBD2	TRBV24-1	TRBJ2-3	TGTGCCACCAGTGATGCCGCGGGGGGTTTGGCAGATACGCAGTATTTT	CATSDAAGGLADTQYF
-	TRBD1	TRBV5-4	TRBJ1-5	TGTGCCAGCAGCCGACAGGGTGGTAGCAATCAGCCCCAGCATTTT	CASSRQGGSNQPQHF
-	-	TRBV18	TRBJ2-3	TGTGCCAGCTCCCTGGCATTCGGGGGGCGCACAGATACGCAGTATTTT	CASSLAFGGRTDTQYF
-	-	TRBV29-1	TRBJ2-1	TGCAGCGTTGAAATTCCGACAGCTAGGAGCGACAATGAGCAGTTCTTC	CSVEIPTARSDNEQFF
-	TRBD1	TRBV19	TRBJ1-4	TGTGCCAGTACCCCACGACGGGACAGGGTTGAAAAACTGTTTTTT	CASTPRRDRVEKLFF
-	-	TRBV19	TRBJ1-4	TGTGCCAGTAGTATAGGACAGGCAAGAAATGAAAAACTGTTTTTT	CASSIGQARNEKLFF
-	-	TRBV10-3	TRBJ1-5	TGTGCCATCAGTGAGGCAGGGAATAGCAATCAGCCCCAGCATTTT	CAISEAGNSNQPQHF
few	TRBD1	TRBV2	TRBJ1-2	TGTGCCAGCAGTGAATCCCCGACAGGGTCGGTCTATGGCTACACCTTC	CASSESPTGSVYGYTF
-	-	TRBV7-9	TRBJ2-5	TGTGCCAGCAGCTTCCGACATGGGGGGCAAGAGACCCAGTACTTC	CASSFRHGGQETQYF
-	-	TRBV19	TRBJ2-7	TGTGCCAGTAGTATTAGGGCCACGAACGAGCAGTACTTC	CASSIRATNEQYF
once	TRBD1	TRBV27	TRBJ1-2	TGTGCCAGCAGCCCAGGGGGCGCGTATGGCTACACCTTC	CASSPGGAYGYTF
-	TRBD1	TRBV2	TRBJ1-4	TGTGCCAGCAACGGCCGGACAGGCTCACCGAAAGGACTGTTTTTT	CASNGRTGSPKGLFF
-	TRBD1	TRBV4-1	TRBJ1-1	TGCGCCAGCAGCCTACTCCAGGGGGCGAGCACTGAAGCTTTCTTT	CASSLLQGASTEAFF
-	TRBD1	TRBV2	TRBJ2-7	TGTGCCAGCAGTTGGGACAGTGACTACGAGCAGTACTTC	CASSWDSDYEQYF
-	TRBD2	TRBV29-1	TRBJ2-1	TGCAGCGTTACTCTAGCGGGAAGCTCCTACAATGAGCAGTTCTTC	CSVTLAGSSYNEQFF
-	-	TRBV5-1	TRBJ2-7	TGCGCCAGCAGATACGATTACGAGCAGTACTTC	CASRYDYEQYF
-	-	TRBV28	TRBJ1-2	TGTGCCAGCAGTTTCGGTTCCGATGGCTACACCTTC	CASSFGSDGYTF
-	-	TRBV18	TRBJ1-2	TGTGCCAGCTCCCCACTAGGGAGCAGGGACAACTATGGCTACACCTTC	CASSPLGSRDNYGYTF